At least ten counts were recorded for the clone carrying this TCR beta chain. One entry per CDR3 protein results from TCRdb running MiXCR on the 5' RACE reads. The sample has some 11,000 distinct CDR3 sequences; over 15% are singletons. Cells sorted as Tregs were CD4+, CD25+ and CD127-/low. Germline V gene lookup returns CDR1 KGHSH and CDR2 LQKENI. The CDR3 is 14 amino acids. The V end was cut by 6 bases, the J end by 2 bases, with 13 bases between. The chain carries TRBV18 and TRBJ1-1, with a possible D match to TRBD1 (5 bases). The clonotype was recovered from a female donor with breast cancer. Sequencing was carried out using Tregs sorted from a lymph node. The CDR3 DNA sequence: TGTGCCAGCTCCGACTCTGGGGCCAACACTGAAGCTTTCTTT. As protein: CASSDSGANTEAFF.